One and the same sample provided the 14 T cell receptor beta chains below, sequenced in a study of cytomegalovirus exposure and HLA in healthy donors. Sequencing was performed with immunoSEQ multiplex PCR; in TCRdb, only in-frame clones are kept and a portion is missing. This sample has around 75,000 clones, with over 80% found just once. Input material: PBMCs. Every receptor here comes from a man in his thirties or forties in good health and CMV-seronegative.

This clone rates as large. One end of the junction is discordant with germline, which a read error may explain. V and J are TRBV7-7 and TRBJ2-7; 7 bases fit TRBD1. This CDR3 is built from 14 residues. The V gene's germline CDR1 is SSHAT and CDR2 FNYEAQ (reference sequence). CDR3: CASSLGQVAYEQYF. As DNA, the CDR3 is TGTGCTAGCAGCCTCGGACAGGTAGCCTACGAGCAGTACTTC.

V usage is TRBV19 and J usage is TRBJ1-2, with 7 bases that match TRBD1. The CDR3 loop spans 13 amino acids. V lost 10 bases, J lost 0 bases, and 5 bases stayed unmatched. Germline CDR1 is LNHDA and CDR2 is SQIVND (reference sequence). In nucleotides, the CDR3 is TGTGCCACTTCGGGACAGACTAACTATGGCTACACCTTC. This codes for CATSGQTNYGYTF.

V and J are TRBV28 and TRBJ1-2; no reliable D call. The CDR3 length is 14 residues. Germline lookup yields CDR1 MDHEN and CDR2 SYDVKM. Trimming stripped 3 bases from V and 3 bases from J, with 11 bases between. The CDR3 region is CASSFLGLDYGYTF. The CDR3 nucleotides read TGTGCCAGCAGTTTTCTAGGTCTAGACTATGGCTACACCTTC.

In DNA, the CDR3 is TGTGCCAGCACTCCCGAGGGAGTGCGCACAGATACGCAGTATTTT. Translation: CASTPEGVRTDTQYF. This chain joins TRBV27 and TRBJ2-3, with D possibly matching TRBD2 (5 bases). Germline V CDR1 and CDR2: MNHEY, SMNVEV (reference sequence). CDR3 length: 15 residues. Trimming took off 7 bases at V and 1 base at J, with 15 bases between the two ends.

J is TRBJ2-1 and V is TRBV9; D possibly corresponds to TRBD2 (5 bases). Germline V gives CDR1 SGDLS, CDR2 YYNGEE. The V end was cut by 0 bases, the J end by 2 bases, with 9 bases between. This CDR3 contains 15 residues. CDR3 sequence (DNA): TGTGCCAGCAGCGTAGGAGAGGGCCCCTACAATGAGCAGTTCTTC. Protein: CASSVGEGPYNEQFF.

V usage is TRBV5-5 and J usage is TRBJ1-1; the match to TRBD1 covers 7 bases. This CDR3 contains 18 residues. Germline V gene lookup returns CDR1 SGHKS and CDR2 YYEKEE (reference sequence). With 0 bases clipped from V and 0 bases from J, the junction kept 11 bases outside the gene matches. CDR3 DNA sequence: TGTGCCAGCAGCTTGGCTCCTTCCGGGACAGAAATGAACACTGAAGCTTTCTTT. Translating gives CASSLAPSGTEMNTEAFF.

J is TRBJ2-3 and V is TRBV9; 9 bases are shared with TRBD2. Per the germline V gene, CDR1 is SGDLS and CDR2 is YYNGEE. This CDR3 has 18 amino acids. Trimming took 0 bases from V and 0 from J; bases not matched to a gene: 8. DNA for the CDR3: TGTGCCAGCAGCGTAGAAGCGCCAACTAGCGGGAGCACAGATACGCAGTATTTT. Its translation is CASSVEAPTSGSTDTQYF.

The V and J genes are TRBV19 and TRBJ2-7; D is possibly TRBD1 (6 bases). The germline V and J ends were trimmed by 4 bases and 5 bases, with 15 bases remaining between them. Germline values: CDR1 LNHDA, CDR2 SQIVND (reference sequence). CDR3 length: 14 residues. The CDR3 DNA is TGTGCCAGTAGTAGCACAGGGTTTCCAGACGAGCAGTACGTC. Its translation is CASSSTGFPDEQYV.

The gene calls are TRBV7-3 and TRBJ2-3; 12 bases fit TRBD2. The CDR3 has 16 amino acids. V was clipped by 5 bases and J by 2 bases; unmatched bases: 5. Germline CDR1 SGHTA, CDR2 FQGTGA. CDR3 DNA: TGTGCCAGCAGCCGTGGACTAGCGGGGATCACAGATACGCAGTATTTT. Its protein product is CASSRGLAGITDTQYF.

J is TRBJ1-1 and V is TRBV6-5; D possibly corresponds to TRBD1 (6 bases). CDR3 length equals 12 residues. Germline V gene sequence: CDR1 MNHEY, CDR2 SVGAGI. V was clipped by 6 bases and J by 10 bases, with 15 bases between them. The CDR3 bases are TGTGCCAGCAGCCTAACAGGGAAGAGAGCTTTCTTT. Encoded protein: CASSLTGKRAFF.

In this sample, this clone turned up a few times. The CDR3 bases are TGTGCCAGTAGTACTAGACAGGGGGCGCAGAAACTGTTTTTT. Translating gives CASSTRQGAQKLFF. J is TRBJ1-4 and V is TRBV19; 10 nucleotides line up with TRBD1. The germline V gene has CDR1 LNHDA and CDR2 SQIVND (reference sequence). The CDR3 contains 14 residues. Trimming at V came to 4 bases and at J to 11 bases, leaving 7 bases not matched to a gene. The full variable domain, with the rest looked up from reference TRBV19 and TRBJ1-4, is DGGITQSPKYLFRKEGQNVTLSCEQNLNHDAMYWYRQDPGQGLRLIYYSQIVNDFQKGDIAEGYSVSREKKESFPLTVTSAQKNPTAFYLCASSTRQGAQKLFFGSGTQLSVL.

The rearrangement links TRBV27 to TRBJ2-3, with D tentatively TRBD2 (6 bases). Germline V CDR1 and CDR2: MNHEY, SMNVEV (reference sequence). The V end lost 5 bases, the J end lost 15 bases, and 18 bases lay between the germline ends. CDR3 length: 12 residues. As DNA, the CDR3 is TGTGCCAGCAGTCCCATTGGTCGGGGGTATTATTTT. Protein sequence: CASSPIGRGYYF.

CDR3 coding DNA: TGTGCCAGCAGCCTAAGCCGTGGGGGAGGGACAGATACGCAGTATTTT. Protein: CASSLSRGGGTDTQYF. This chain joins TRBV4-2 and TRBJ2-3, with 7 positions matching TRBD2. V shed 4 bases, J shed 3 bases, and the junction held 10 bases outside the gene matches. The CDR3 totals 16 residues. CDR1 and CDR2 from the germline V gene are LGHNA and YNFKEQ.

V gene TRBV6-5 combines with J gene TRBJ1-3; D gene unclear. Germline CDR1 reads MNHEY; CDR2 reads SVGAGI. The length of the CDR3 is 14 residues. Trimming left V 4 bases short and J 0 bases short, with 7 bases between. The chain's CDR3 is CASSFSFSGNTIYF. CDR3 in DNA: TGTGCCAGCAGTTTCAGTTTCTCTGGAAACACCATATATTTT.